This is a list of T cell receptor beta chains from one sample in a study of regulatory T cells in long-lasting Graves disease. TCRdb re-derived calls from the multiplex PCR reads in MiXCR, one entry per CDR3 protein. The sample records about 240,000 distinct CDR3 sequences, 20% being singletons. Here the sequenced sample was peripheral blood mononuclear cells (PBMCs), taken at new diagnosis, from a patient treated with antithyroid drugs. Every receptor here comes from a female donor with Graves disease. The CDR3 runs from the conserved cysteine through the conserved F or W. A D gene is named only where the DNA matches it firmly. Size is omitted from some rows. Given values are once, few, many or a class for expanded clones.

TRBV5-4	-	TRBJ2-3	-	CASSLQGGTTDTQYF	TGTGCCAGCAGCTTACAGGGCGGCACTACAGATACGCAGTATTTT
TRBV10-3	many	TRBJ2-2	TRBD1	CAIRDRADTGELFF	TGTGCCATCAGGGACAGGGCTGATACCGGGGAGCTGTTTTTT
TRBV12-3/TRBV12-4	many	TRBJ1-1	TRBD1	CASSAWTGFNTEAFF	TGTGCCAGCAGTGCGTGGACAGGGTTCAACACTGAAGCTTTCTTT
TRBV3-1	many	TRBJ2-5	-	CASSQTRDTQETQYF	TGTGCCAGCAGCCAGACCAGGGACACCCAAGAGACCCAGTACTTC
TRBV12-3/TRBV12-4	many	TRBJ1-5	TRBD1	CASSSGGDQPQHF	TGTGCCAGCAGTTCAGGGGGAGATCAGCCCCAGCATTTT
TRBV6-2/TRBV6-3	many	TRBJ2-1	-	CASSYNNRAGEQFF	TGTGCCAGCAGTTACAATAACAGGGCAGGTGAGCAGTTCTTC
TRBV6-5	-	TRBJ1-5	TRBD1	CASSSGDRNQPQHF	TGTGCCAGCAGTTCCGGGGACAGAAATCAGCCCCAGCATTTT
TRBV20-1	many	TRBJ2-3	-	CSALRSGSLTDTQYF	TGCAGTGCCCTCCGTAGTGGGAGCTTGACAGATACGCAGTATTTT
TRBV6-4	many	TRBJ1-5	-	CASSVSSVQPQHF	TGTGCCAGCAGCGTATCGTCGGTGCAGCCCCAGCATTTT
TRBV28	many	TRBJ1-2	-	CASKPDNNYGYTF	TGTGCCAGCAAGCCGGACAATAACTATGGCTACACCTTC
TRBV2	many	TRBJ1-2	-	CASPAPRTYGYTF	TGTGCCAGCCCTGCCCCCAGGACCTATGGCTACACCTTC
TRBV2	many	TRBJ1-2	-	CARGEVYGYTF	TGTGCCAGAGGGGAGGTCTATGGCTACACCTTC
TRBV5-6	many	TRBJ2-7	-	CASSRIASYEQYF	TGTGCCAGCAGCCGCATTGCGTCCTACGAGCAGTACTTC
TRBV27	-	TRBJ2-5	-	CASSQEGILETQYF	TGTGCCAGCAGCCAGGAGGGCATCTTAGAGACCCAGTACTTC
TRBV5-4	few	TRBJ2-6	TRBD1	CASSLGQGASGANVLTF	TGTGCCAGCAGCTTGGGACAGGGGGCGTCGGGGGCCAACGTCCTGACTTTC
TRBV12-3/TRBV12-4	many	TRBJ1-3	-	CASSFPGPGNTIYF	TGTGCCAGCAGTTTTCCGGGACCAGGAAACACCATATATTTT
TRBV12-3/TRBV12-4	many	TRBJ2-5	-	CASSLKALTRAETQYF	TGTGCCAGCAGTTTAAAAGCCTTGACGAGGGCAGAGACCCAGTACTTC
TRBV5-5	many	TRBJ1-5	-	CASSSQVEQPQHF	TGTGCCAGCAGCTCACAGGTAGAGCAGCCCCAGCATTTT
TRBV10-3	-	TRBJ1-1	-	CAISDLGVDTEAFF	TGTGCCATCAGTGATTTAGGGGTTGACACTGAAGCTTTCTTT
TRBV6-1	many	TRBJ1-5	-	CASSGNLQGSQPQHF	TGTGCCAGCAGTGGGAACCTCCAAGGATCTCAGCCCCAGCATTTT
TRBV5-5	many	TRBJ1-2	TRBD1	CASSADRDSYTF	TGTGCCAGCAGCGCGGACAGGGATAGTTACACCTTC
TRBV2	many	TRBJ2-5	-	CASGLRVERGTQYF	TGTGCCAGCGGGTTGCGGGTCGAACGGGGGACCCAGTACTTC
TRBV20-1	many	TRBJ1-1	TRBD1	CSARVRDSVNTEAFF	TGCAGTGCTAGAGTTCGGGACAGTGTGAACACTGAAGCTTTCTTT
TRBV7-3	-	TRBJ2-7	-	CASSFYICSASTSGAPRAYEQYF	-
TRBV7-3	-	TRBJ2-3	TRBD2	CASSLVGGGEDTQYF	TGTGCCAGCAGCTTAGTGGGGGGGGGAGAAGATACGCAGTATTTT
TRBV20-1	-	TRBJ2-1	-	CSAEAAWGNEQFF	TGCAGTGCTGAAGCGGCATGGGGCAATGAGCAGTTCTTC
TRBV7-9	many	TRBJ1-4	TRBD1	CASSLASSTGKNEKLFF	TGTGCCAGCAGCTTAGCCTCCTCGACAGGGAAGAATGAAAAACTGTTTTTT
TRBV5-1	many	TRBJ2-5	-	CASSLMGSQETQYF	TGCGCCAGCAGCTTGATGGGGAGCCAAGAGACCCAGTACTTC
TRBV29-1	many	TRBJ2-7	TRBD1	CSASGTATYEQYF	TGCAGCGCCTCCGGGACAGCGACCTACGAGCAGTACTTC
TRBV13	many	TRBJ1-1	-	CASRVLSTEAFF	TGTGCCAGCAGGGTGTTGAGCACTGAAGCTTTCTTT
TRBV20-1	many	TRBJ2-1	-	CSANEGRGEQFF	TGCAGTGCTAATGAGGGCCGGGGAGAGCAGTTCTTC
TRBV28	few	TRBJ2-7	-	CASSLSASYEQYF	TGTGCCAGCAGTTTATCGGCTTCCTACGAGCAGTACTTC
TRBV12-3/TRBV12-4	many	TRBJ1-1	-	CASSPTDGGTEAFF	TGTGCCAGCAGTCCAACTGACGGGGGGACTGAAGCTTTCTTT
TRBV11-2	few	TRBJ2-3	TRBD2	CASSPHLAGPSTDTQYF	TGCGCCAGCAGCCCCCACTTAGCGGGACCTAGCACAGATACGCAGTATTTT
TRBV7-2	few	TRBJ2-7	-	CASSLGGSDEQYF	TGTGCCAGCAGCTTAGGGGGCTCGGACGAGCAGTACTTC
TRBV12-3/TRBV12-4	many	TRBJ2-1	TRBD1	CASRLGQGYNEQFF	TGTGCCAGCAGACTCGGACAGGGGTACAATGAGCAGTTCTTC
TRBV5-5	-	TRBJ2-5	-	CASRVGLPQETQYF	TGTGCCAGCAGAGTGGGACTTCCCCAAGAGACCCAGTACTTC
TRBV7-3	-	TRBJ2-1	TRBD2	CASSRRGIAGGRNEQFF	TGTGCCAGCAGCCGACGCGGGATAGCGGGGGGGCGCAATGAGCAGTTCTTC
TRBV12-3/TRBV12-4	-	TRBJ2-3	TRBD2	CASSPPGLAGGPEDTQYF	TGTGCCAGCAGTCCACCGGGACTAGCGGGGGGGCCCGAAGATACGCAGTATTTT
TRBV7-3	many	TRBJ2-3	-	CASSPPGGTDTQYF	TGTGCCAGCAGCCCTCCGGGGGGCACAGATACGCAGTATTTT
TRBV5-1	-	TRBJ2-2	TRBD2	CASMLAGGNTGELFF	TGCGCCAGCATGTTGGCGGGAGGGAACACCGGGGAGCTGTTTTTT
TRBV18	-	TRBJ2-1	TRBD2	CASSPKGGLAGAGEQFF	TGTGCCAGCTCACCAAAAGGTGGACTAGCGGGAGCGGGGGAGCAGTTCTTC
TRBV13	many	TRBJ2-1	-	CASSLHYEQFF	TGTGCCAGCAGCCTTCATTATGAGCAGTTCTTC